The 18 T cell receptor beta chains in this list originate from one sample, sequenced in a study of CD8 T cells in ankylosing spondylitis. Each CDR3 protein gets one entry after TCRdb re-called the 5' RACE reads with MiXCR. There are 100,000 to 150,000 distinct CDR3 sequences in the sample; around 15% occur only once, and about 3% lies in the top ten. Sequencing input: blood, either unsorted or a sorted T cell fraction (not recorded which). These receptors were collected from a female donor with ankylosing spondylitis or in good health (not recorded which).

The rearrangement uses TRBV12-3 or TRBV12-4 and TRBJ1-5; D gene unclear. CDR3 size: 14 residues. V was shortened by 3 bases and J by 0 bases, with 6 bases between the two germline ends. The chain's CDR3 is CASSLGTSNQPQHF. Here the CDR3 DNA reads TGTGCCAGCAGTTTGGGAACTAGCAATCAGCCCCAGCATTTT.

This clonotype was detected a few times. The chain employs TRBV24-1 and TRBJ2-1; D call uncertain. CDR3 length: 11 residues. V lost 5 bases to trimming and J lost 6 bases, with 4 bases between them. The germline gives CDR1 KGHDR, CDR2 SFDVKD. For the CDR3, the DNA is TGTGCCACCAGTGGGCTCAATGAGCAGTTCTTC. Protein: CATSGLNEQFF.

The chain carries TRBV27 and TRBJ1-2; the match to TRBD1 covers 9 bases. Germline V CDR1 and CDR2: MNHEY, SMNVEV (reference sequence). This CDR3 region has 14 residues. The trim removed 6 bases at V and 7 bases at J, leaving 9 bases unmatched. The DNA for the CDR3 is TGTGCCAGCAGCTATGGACAGGGGCTTGGTGGCTACACCTTC. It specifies CASSYGQGLGGYTF.

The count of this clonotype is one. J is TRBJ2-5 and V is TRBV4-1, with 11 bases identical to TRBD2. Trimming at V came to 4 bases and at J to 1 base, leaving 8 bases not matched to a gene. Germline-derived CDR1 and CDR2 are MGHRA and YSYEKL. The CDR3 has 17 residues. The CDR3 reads CASSLTGLADSQETQYF. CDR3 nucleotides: TGCGCCAGCAGCCTGACGGGACTAGCGGATTCCCAAGAGACCCAGTACTTC.

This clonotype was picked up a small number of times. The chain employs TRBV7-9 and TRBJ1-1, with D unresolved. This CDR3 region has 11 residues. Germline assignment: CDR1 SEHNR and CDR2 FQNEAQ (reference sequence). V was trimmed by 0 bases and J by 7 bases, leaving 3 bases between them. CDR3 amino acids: CASSLAFEAFF. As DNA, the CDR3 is TGTGCCAGCAGCTTAGCCTTTGAAGCTTTCTTT. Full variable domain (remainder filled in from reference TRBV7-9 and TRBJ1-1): DTGVSQNPRHKITKRGQNVTFRCDPISEHNRLYWYRQTLGQGPEFLTYFQNEAQLEKSRLLSDRFSAERPKGSFSTLEIQRTEQGDSAMYLCASSLAFEAFFGQGTRLTVV.

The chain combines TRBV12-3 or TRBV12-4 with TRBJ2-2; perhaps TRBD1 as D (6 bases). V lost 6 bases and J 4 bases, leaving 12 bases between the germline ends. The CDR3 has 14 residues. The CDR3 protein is CASSYRDGTGELFF. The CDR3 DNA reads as TGTGCCAGCAGCTACAGGGATGGCACCGGGGAGCTGTTTTTT.

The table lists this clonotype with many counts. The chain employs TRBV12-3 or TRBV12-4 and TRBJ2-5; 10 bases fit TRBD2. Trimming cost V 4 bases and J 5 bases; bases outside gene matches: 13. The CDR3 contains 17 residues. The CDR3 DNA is TGTGCCAGCAGTTGGGCTAGCGGGGGCCTGTCGGTTGAGACCCAGTACTTC. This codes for CASSWASGGLSVETQYF.

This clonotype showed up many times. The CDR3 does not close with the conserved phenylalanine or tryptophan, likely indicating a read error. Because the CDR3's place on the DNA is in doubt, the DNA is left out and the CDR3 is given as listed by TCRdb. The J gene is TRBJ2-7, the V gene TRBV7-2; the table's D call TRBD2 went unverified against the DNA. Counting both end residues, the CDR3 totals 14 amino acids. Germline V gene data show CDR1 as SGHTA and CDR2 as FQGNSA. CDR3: CASSLEYVSGLIFY.

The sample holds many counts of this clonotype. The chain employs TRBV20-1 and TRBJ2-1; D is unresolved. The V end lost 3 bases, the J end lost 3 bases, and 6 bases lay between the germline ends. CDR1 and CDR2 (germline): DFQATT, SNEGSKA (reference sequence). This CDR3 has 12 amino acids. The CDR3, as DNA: TGCAGTGCTAGGCCCTACTACAATGAGCAGTTCTTC. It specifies CSARPYYNEQFF.

CDR3 residues: CATSRDFVAKNTGELFF. CDR3 nucleotides: TGTGCCACCAGCAGAGATTTTGTAGCGAAAAACACCGGGGAGCTGTTTTTT. The chain joins TRBV15 to TRBJ2-2; D is possibly TRBD2 (5 bases). V shed 0 bases and J shed 2 bases, with 13 bases lying between them. CDR3 length: 17 residues. CDR1 is LNHNV, CDR2 YYDKDF, per germline (reference sequence).

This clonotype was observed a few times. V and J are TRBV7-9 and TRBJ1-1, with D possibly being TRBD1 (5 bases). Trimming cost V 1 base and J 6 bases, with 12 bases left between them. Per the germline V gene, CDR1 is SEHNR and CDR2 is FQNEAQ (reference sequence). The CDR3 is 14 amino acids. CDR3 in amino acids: CASSLGGEPAEAFF. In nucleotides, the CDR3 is TGTGCCAGCAGCTTAGGGGGGGAACCCGCTGAAGCTTTCTTT.

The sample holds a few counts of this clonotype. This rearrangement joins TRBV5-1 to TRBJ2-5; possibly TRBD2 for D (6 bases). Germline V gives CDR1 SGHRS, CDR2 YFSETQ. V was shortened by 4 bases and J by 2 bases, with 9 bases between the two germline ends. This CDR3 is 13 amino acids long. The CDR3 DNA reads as TGCGCCAGCAGCAGCGCGGGGCAAGAGACCCAGTACTTC. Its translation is CASSSAGQETQYF. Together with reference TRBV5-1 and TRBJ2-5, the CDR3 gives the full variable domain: KAGVTQTPRYLIKTRGQQVTLSCSPISGHRSVSWYQQTPGQGLQFLFEYFSETQRNKGNFPGRFSGRQFSNSRSEMNVSTLELGDSALYLCASSSAGQETQYFGPGTRLLVL.

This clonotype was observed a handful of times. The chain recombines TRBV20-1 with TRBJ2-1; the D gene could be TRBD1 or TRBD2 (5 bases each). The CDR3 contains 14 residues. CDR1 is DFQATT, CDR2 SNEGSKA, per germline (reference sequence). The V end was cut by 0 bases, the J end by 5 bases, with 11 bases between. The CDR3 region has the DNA TGCAGTGCTAGAGAACCGGGGCGACACAATGAGCAGTTCTTC. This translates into CSAREPGRHNEQFF.

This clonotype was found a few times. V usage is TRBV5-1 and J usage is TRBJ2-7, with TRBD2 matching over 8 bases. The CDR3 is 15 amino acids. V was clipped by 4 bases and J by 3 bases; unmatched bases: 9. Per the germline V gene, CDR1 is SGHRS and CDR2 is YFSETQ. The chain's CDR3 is CASSPGTSSFYEQYF. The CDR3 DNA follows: TGCGCCAGCAGCCCTGGGACTAGTTCGTTCTACGAGCAGTACTTC.

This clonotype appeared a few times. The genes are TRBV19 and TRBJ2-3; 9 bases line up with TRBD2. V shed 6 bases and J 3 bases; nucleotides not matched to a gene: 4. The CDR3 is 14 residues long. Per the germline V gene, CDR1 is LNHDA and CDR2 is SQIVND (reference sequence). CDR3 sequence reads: CASRREGLTDTQYF. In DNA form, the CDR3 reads TGTGCCAGTAGGCGGGAGGGCCTGACAGATACGCAGTATTTT.

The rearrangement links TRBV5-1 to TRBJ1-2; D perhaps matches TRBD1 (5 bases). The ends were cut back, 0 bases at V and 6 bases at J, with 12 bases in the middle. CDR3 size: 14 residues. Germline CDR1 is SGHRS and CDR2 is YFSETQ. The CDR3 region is CASSLGGPGDGYTF. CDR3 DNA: TGCGCCAGCAGCTTGGGCGGTCCGGGGGATGGCTACACCTTC.

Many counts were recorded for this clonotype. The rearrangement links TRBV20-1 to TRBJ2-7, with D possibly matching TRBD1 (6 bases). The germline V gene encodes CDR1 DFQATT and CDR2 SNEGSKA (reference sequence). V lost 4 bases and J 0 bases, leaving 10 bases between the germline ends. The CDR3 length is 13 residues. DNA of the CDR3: TGCAGTGCTACAGACAGGAGCTCCTACGAGCAGTACTTC. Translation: CSATDRSSYEQYF.

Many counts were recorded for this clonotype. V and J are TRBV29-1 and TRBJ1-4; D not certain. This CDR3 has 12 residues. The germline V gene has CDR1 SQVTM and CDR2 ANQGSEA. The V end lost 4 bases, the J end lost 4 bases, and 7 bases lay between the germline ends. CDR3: CSVGISNEKLFF. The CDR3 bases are TGCAGCGTTGGCATTAGTAATGAAAAACTGTTTTTT.